The 24 T cell receptor beta chains in this list originate from one sample, sequenced in a study of CD8 T cells in Susac syndrome. Random hexamers were used to reverse transcribe roughly 0.45 to 1 ug of RNA. From the immunoSEQ multiplex PCR reads, TCRdb called clonotypes with MiXCR, one entry per CDR3 protein. Here the sample spans 200,000 to 250,000 distinct CDR3 sequences, 95% being singletons. The sequenced sample was CD4+ T cells from PBMCs. These receptors originate from a human donor with multiple sclerosis.

The chain recombines TRBV28 with TRBJ2-3, with D possibly matching TRBD2 (6 bases). From germline, CDR1 is MDHEN and CDR2 SYDVKM. The CDR3 spans 13 residues. V was pared by 3 bases and J by 8 bases, with 12 bases between. The CDR3 loop reads CASSLSPRGTQYF. For the CDR3, the DNA is TGTGCCAGCAGTTTGAGCCCGCGGGGTACGCAGTATTTT.

The chain has TRBV30 and TRBJ2-7; perhaps TRBD2 as D (6 bases). The CDR3 sequence is 14 residues long. V was cut by 2 bases and J by 3 bases, with 14 bases left in between. Germline values: CDR1 GTSNPN, CDR2 SVGIG (reference sequence). CDR3: CAWSLSGRGYEQYF. The CDR3 bases are TGTGCCTGGAGTCTTAGCGGAAGAGGCTACGAGCAGTACTTC.

The chain combines TRBV27 with TRBJ2-3, with a weak D call TRBD2 (5 bases). V dropped 5 bases and J dropped 4 bases, with 19 bases sitting between them. The CDR3 has 16 residues. CDR1 is MNHEY and CDR2 is SMNVEV in the germline V gene (reference sequence). The CDR3 DNA is TGTGCCAGCAGTCCCGTATTAGCGTTCTTCCCAGATACGCAGTATTTT. Translating it yields CASSPVLAFFPDTQYF.

This clonotype was observed a handful of times. The V call is TRBV6-5, the J call TRBJ2-7; 11 bases align to TRBD2. V trimming: 7 bases; J trimming: 6 bases; junction bases outside the gene matches: 11. The CDR3 loop spans 15 amino acids. Per the germline V gene, CDR1 is MNHEY and CDR2 is SVGAGI. The CDR3, as DNA: TGTGCCAGCACGTCCCTGGGGCTAGCGGGAGGCGAGCAGTACTTC. Its translation is CASTSLGLAGGEQYF.

The chain employs TRBV7-2 and TRBJ2-3; D remains unclear. Trimming removed 1 base at V and 8 bases at J, with 13 bases between. The CDR3 has 14 residues. The germline V gene encodes CDR1 SGHTA and CDR2 FQGNSA. CDR3 nucleotide sequence: TGTGCCAGCAGCTTAGGTTCTGGTAGTTTTACGCAGTATTTT. The encoded protein is CASSLGSGSFTQYF.

This clonotype was picked up one time. The V call is TRBV12-3 or TRBV12-4, the J call TRBJ2-2; D is undetermined. The CDR3 spans 13 residues. V lost 3 bases and J lost 6, with 8 bases in between. The chain's CDR3 is CASSFFKAGELFF. CDR3 bases: TGTGCCAGCAGTTTCTTTAAGGCCGGGGAGCTGTTTTTT.

The chain couples TRBV5-1 to TRBJ2-5, with D hard to call. Trimming removed 4 bases from V and 1 base from J, with 11 bases in between. This CDR3 is built from 14 residues. Germline-derived CDR1 and CDR2 are SGHRS and YFSETQ. The CDR3 loop is CASSGITGQETQYF. The CDR3 DNA sequence: TGCGCCAGCAGCGGCATAACGGGCCAAGAGACCCAGTACTTC.

V gene TRBV11-2 combines with J gene TRBJ2-2, with a possible D match to TRBD2 (5 bases). V dropped 3 bases and J dropped 4 bases, with 9 bases sitting between them. Germline V gene data show CDR1 as SGHAT and CDR2 as FQNNGV. The CDR3 sequence is 14 residues long. DNA of the CDR3: TGTGCCAGCAGCTTTGGCGGGTCCACCGGGGAGCTGTTTTTT. As protein: CASSFGGSTGELFF.

The V call is TRBV3-1, the J call TRBJ2-5; D call uncertain. Trimming stripped 1 base from V and 4 bases from J, with 10 bases between. The germline V gene encodes CDR1 LGHDT and CDR2 YNNKEL (reference sequence). This CDR3 contains 14 residues. The CDR3 coding sequence is TGTGCCAGCAGCCAAGCGAAGGTTGGAGAGACCCAGTACTTC. Translating it yields CASSQAKVGETQYF.

The chain is built from TRBV5-6 and TRBJ2-1; 7 positions agree with TRBD2. With V trimmed by 8 bases and J by 2 bases, 4 bases remained unmatched. The CDR3 has 13 amino acids. Looked up from germline, CDR1 is SGHDT and CDR2 is YYEEEE. CDR3 sequence (DNA): TGTGCCAGTCAGCGGGGAACCTACAATGAGCAGTTCTTC. Encoded protein: CASQRGTYNEQFF. Variable domain in full (rest from reference TRBV5-6 and TRBJ2-1): DAGVTQSPTHLIKTRGQQVTLRCSPKSGHDTVSWYQQALGQGPQFIFQYYEEEERQRGNFPDRFSGHQFPNYSSELNVNALLLGDSALYLCASQRGTYNEQFFGPGTRLTVL.

The V gene is TRBV20-1, the J gene TRBJ1-5; D gene ambiguous. With 6 bases removed from V and 4 bases from J, the gap between germline ends came to 16 bases. This CDR3 is built from 14 residues. Germline values: CDR1 DFQATT, CDR2 SNEGSKA (reference sequence). CDR3 sequence: CSATKEVINQPQHF. DNA for the CDR3: TGCAGTGCCACCAAGGAGGTGATTAATCAGCCCCAGCATTTT.

The rearrangement uses TRBV3-1 and TRBJ1-1, with no clear D. The CDR3 totals 13 residues. Germline V gives CDR1 LGHDT, CDR2 YNNKEL (reference sequence). Trimming stripped 7 bases from V and 2 bases from J, with 11 bases between. The CDR3 nucleotides are TGTGCCAGCATCAATCACAGAAACACTGAAGCTTTCTTT. Translating it yields CASINHRNTEAFF.

The chain is built from TRBV20-1 and TRBJ1-3; D may be TRBD1 (5 bases). Germline CDR1 DFQATT, CDR2 SNEGSKA (reference sequence). The CDR3 totals 12 residues. Trimming took off 3 bases at V and 6 bases at J, with 9 bases between the two ends. This CDR3 is CSASPGTNTIYF. The CDR3 DNA sequence: TGCAGTGCTAGTCCCGGGACAAACACCATATATTTT.

This clonotype was detected a few times. The V and J genes are TRBV27 and TRBJ2-3, with unresolved D. CDR3 length: 13 residues. Trimming left V 5 bases short and J 2 bases short, with 8 bases between. CDR1 and CDR2 from the germline V gene are MNHEY and SMNVEV (reference sequence). The CDR3 sequence is CASSRPNTDTQYF. The CDR3 DNA follows: TGTGCCAGCAGTCGTCCTAACACAGATACGCAGTATTTT.

The J gene is TRBJ2-5, the V gene TRBV3-1; D possibly corresponds to TRBD2 (5 bases). The CDR3 runs to 15 residues. V lost 1 base and J lost 1, with 10 bases in between. CDR1 and CDR2 from the germline V gene are LGHDT and YNNKEL (reference sequence). CDR3 sequence reads: CASSQGGGSQETQYF. CDR3 DNA sequence: TGTGCCAGCAGCCAAGGGGGTGGGAGCCAAGAGACCCAGTACTTC.

CDR3 DNA: TGCAGTGCTAGAGTTGGGGCCAGCACAGATACGCAGTATTTT. This sequence encodes CSARVGASTDTQYF. The gene calls are TRBV20-1 and TRBJ2-3; the D gene is possibly TRBD1 (5 bases). There are 14 residues in the CDR3. V was cut by 1 base and J by 0 bases, with 8 bases left in between. Looked up from germline, CDR1 is DFQATT and CDR2 is SNEGSKA (reference sequence).

The rearrangement links TRBV7-2 to TRBJ1-1; D uncertain. CDR1 is SGHTA and CDR2 is FQGNSA in the germline V gene. Trimming took 5 bases from V and 2 from J, leaving 9 bases between them. CDR3 size: 13 residues. In DNA, the CDR3 is TGTGCCAGCAGCACGATTGCCAACACTGAAGCTTTCTTT. This sequence encodes CASSTIANTEAFF.

The J gene is TRBJ1-2, the V gene TRBV29-1; no reliable D call. The CDR3 is 14 amino acids. The V end lost 1 base, the J end lost 7 bases, and 16 bases lay between the germline ends. The germline V gene has CDR1 SQVTM and CDR2 ANQGSEA. CDR3 in amino acids: CSVEGGAGLRGYTF. CDR3 DNA sequence: TGCAGCGTTGAAGGCGGCGCGGGCTTGCGTGGCTACACCTTC.

The V gene is TRBV3-1, the J gene TRBJ2-6; the match to TRBD1 covers 10 bases. This CDR3 contains 18 residues. V trimming: 0 bases; J trimming: 2 bases; junction bases outside the gene matches: 4. The V gene's germline CDR1 is LGHDT and CDR2 YNNKEL (reference sequence). CDR3 loop: CASSQEPTGGTGANVLTF. CDR3 nucleotide sequence: TGTGCCAGCAGCCAAGAACCGACAGGGGGCACTGGGGCCAACGTCCTGACTTTC.

This clonotype was seen only a few times. J is TRBJ1-1 and V is TRBV18; unclear D gene. From germline, CDR1 is KGHSH and CDR2 LQKENI. V was pared by 4 bases and J by 3 bases, with 9 bases between. The CDR3 contains 13 residues. The CDR3 loop is CASSQSEDTEAFF. In nucleotides, the CDR3 is TGTGCCAGCTCACAGAGTGAGGACACTGAAGCTTTCTTT. Based on the CDR3 plus reference TRBV18 and TRBJ1-1, the full variable domain is NAGVMQNPRHLVRRRGQEARLRCSPMKGHSHVYWYRQLPEEGLKFMVYLQKENIIDESGMPKERFSAEFPKEGPSILRIQQVVRGDSAAYFCASSQSEDTEAFFGQGTRLTVV.

The chain is built from TRBV20-1 and TRBJ1-4; D remains ambiguous. This CDR3 has 15 residues. Germline lookup yields CDR1 DFQATT and CDR2 SNEGSKA (reference sequence). The V gene lost 0 bases and the J gene lost 8 bases, with 16 bases spanning the gap. The CDR3 DNA reads as TGCAGTGCTAGAGATATTGCCTTGGTGGAGGAAAAACTGTTTTTT. It encodes CSARDIALVEEKLFF.

The chain joins TRBV6-2 or TRBV6-3 to TRBJ1-5; D gene ambiguous. The V gene lost 1 base and the J gene lost 3 bases, with 10 bases spanning the gap. Germline CDR1 MNHEY, CDR2 SVGEGT. This CDR3 is 15 amino acids long. DNA of the CDR3: TGTGCCAGCAGTTACTTGGGCCAGTTCAATCAGCCCCAGCATTTT. Its translation is CASSYLGQFNQPQHF.

The rearrangement uses TRBV30 and TRBJ1-4; 9 nucleotides agree with TRBD1. The CDR3 runs 15 residues. The V gene's germline CDR1 is GTSNPN and CDR2 SVGIG (reference sequence). Trimming cost V 6 bases and J 7 bases; bases outside gene matches: 12. DNA for the CDR3: TGTGCCTGCCCAACAGGGGGCGGGTATGGTGAAAAACTGTTTTTT. It translates to CACPTGGGYGEKLFF.

V and J are TRBV29-1 and TRBJ1-2, with D possibly being TRBD1 (6 bases). Trimming stripped 5 bases from V and 11 bases from J, with 15 bases between. There are 11 residues in the CDR3. CDR1 is SQVTM, CDR2 ANQGSEA, per germline. CDR3 loop: CSVSGSGEYTF. As DNA, the CDR3 is TGCAGCGTTTCGGGCTCAGGGGAATACACCTTC.